The sequence of this T cell receptor (beta chain) was determined in a study of cytotoxic CD8 clonotypes in ibrutinib-treated CLL. Overall study context: Patients: roughly 11 relapsed/refractory, fewer than 16 treatment-naive, about 18 IGHV unmutated. Following a median approximately twelve months of treatment, with a range of 6 to 36, response samples were taken. Study-wide results and limits: Private clonotypes, not public ones, expanded at ibrutinib response.

This clone was recorded only once. What it binds is unknown. The table came from immunoSEQ multiplex PCR; TCRdb's copy has only in-frame clones and leaves some out. The table lists about 200,000 clones, approximately 79% of them singletons. The sequence was obtained from a human donor with chronic lymphocytic leukemia. The material sequenced was PBMCs, taken after 12 months of ibrutinib treatment.

The CDR3 region is CASSPRGSGLTYNEQFF. Written as DNA, the CDR3 is TGTGCCAGCAGCCCTCGCGGTAGCGGACTTACCTACAATGAGCAGTTCTTC. The chain couples TRBV9 to TRBJ2-1; D is possibly TRBD2 (6 bases). V was clipped by 4 bases and J by 2 bases, with 19 bases between them. This CDR3 spans 17 amino acids. Looked up from germline, CDR1 is SGDLS and CDR2 is YYNGEE.